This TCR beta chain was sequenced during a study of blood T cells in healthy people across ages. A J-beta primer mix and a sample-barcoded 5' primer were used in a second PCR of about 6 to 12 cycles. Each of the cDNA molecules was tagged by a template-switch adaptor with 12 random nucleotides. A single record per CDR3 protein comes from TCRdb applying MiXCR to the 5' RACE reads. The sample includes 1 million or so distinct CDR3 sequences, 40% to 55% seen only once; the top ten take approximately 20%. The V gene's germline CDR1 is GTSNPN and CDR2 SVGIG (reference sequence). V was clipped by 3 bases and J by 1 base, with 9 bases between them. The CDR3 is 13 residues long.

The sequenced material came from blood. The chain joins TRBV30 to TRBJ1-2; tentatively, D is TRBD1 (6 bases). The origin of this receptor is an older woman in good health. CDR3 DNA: TGTGCCTGGAGCGCAGGGGATAACTATGGCTACACCTTC. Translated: CAWSAGDNYGYTF.